This paragraph covers one T cell receptor (beta chain) sequence. Its recognized antigen is unknown. Base-call qualities are not available, and no considerably larger clone is one nucleotide away. The trial excluded patients who had a history of autoimmune disease or were on systemic immunosuppression. Peripheral blood for TCR sequencing was drawn from every dose cohort at baseline, at cycle 4 day 1 and at cycle 7 day 1. Samples came from an open-label, multicenter, first-in-human phase I dose-escalation trial of ivuxolimab. The trial enrolled adults with locally advanced or metastatic head and neck squamous cell, hepatocellular, melanoma or renal cell carcinoma. Before TCR sequencing, CD4+ T cells and CD8+ T cells were sorted from peripheral blood as separate populations. This sample was taken from a study of OX40 agonist ivuxolimab in advanced cancers. About the investigation overall: Ivuxolimab, which targeted the costimulatory receptor OX40 (CD134), was an agonistic, fully human IgG2 monoclonal antibody. Intravenous ivuxolimab was administered to patients every 2 weeks at six dose levels: 0.01, 0.1, 0.3, 1.5, 3 and 10 mg/kg. Among the 52 dose-escalation patients, about 20 had hepatocellular carcinoma, roughly 15 melanoma, 9 renal cell carcinoma and 9 head and neck cancer. In the dose-escalation cohort, 82.7% of patients were male, and the mean age was approximately 60 years, with a range of 23 to 79. Prior anti-PD-1, anti-PD-L1 or anti-CTLA-4 therapy was permitted, and checkpoint inhibitors had been received by roughly two fifths of dose-escalation patients. Partial responses occurred in three dose-escalation patients: two with cutaneous melanoma and one with hepatocellular carcinoma. Peripheral TCRbeta sequencing aimed to test whether ivuxolimab altered TCR sequence diversity and caused clonal T-cell expansion. The paper covers the monotherapy dose-escalation part of the phase I ivuxolimab trial, which included N of about 51 patients. The investigation overall reported the following: After ivuxolimab, expanded clones were on average more numerous among CD8+ T cells than among CD4+ T cells. Low levels of normalized T-cell clonal expansion were also seen in some patients who did not respond. Clonal expansion of both CD4+ and CD8+ blood T cells was observed from baseline to week 6 at doses 0.1 to 3.0 mg/kg. Which antigens the clonally expanded peripheral T cells were specific for was not determined. In the 0.1-3.0 mg/kg groups, partial responders were among the patients with the lowest normalized peripheral clonal expansion, particularly in CD8+ T cells.

Sequences SEHNR (CDR1) and FQNEAQ (CDR2) are obtained from the germline V gene (reference sequence). The CDR3 numbers 16 residues from cysteine through phenylalanine. The retained sequence is limited to the CDR3, 48 bases, with the frame set at the first base. V is reduced by 4 bases and J by 8 bases, leaving a spacing of 23 bases between them. Genomic DNA was extracted from sorted cells for sequencing of the TCRbeta CDR3 region. The immunoSEQ Assay was used for sequencing of TCRbeta CDR3 regions. TCRdb stores this immuneACCESS table with in-frame sequences only. Part of the clones is absent; in the studies checked, under half of the shortfall reflects unresolved V genes, and no reason is known for the rest. The sample profile shows 69,000 or so clones; over 75% of them were found once. About 6.3% of the sample lies in the top ten.

Sequencing was performed on CD4+ or CD8+ T cells sorted from blood, taken in a trial of the OX40 agonist ivuxolimab. Recombination joined TRBV7-9 with TRBJ2-5; possibly the D gene is TRBD2, per 6 matching bases. The TCR comes from an adult with an advanced solid tumor such as melanoma, head and neck, liver or kidney cancer. The CDR3 is CASSSTYGGTRNTQYF. The DNA reads as follows: TGTGCCAGCAGCTCAACCTATGGGGGGACCCGAAATACCCAGTACTTC.